The following is a T cell receptor (beta chain) sequence with its context. The data stem from a study of T cell responses to AZD1222 COVID-19 vaccine. The CDR3 has 14 amino acids. The ends lost 4 bases at V and 4 bases at J; junction bases unmatched: 5. CDR1 is MRHNA and CDR2 is SNTAGT in the germline V gene. The table came from immunoSEQ multiplex PCR; TCRdb's copy has only in-frame clones and leaves some out. The table has about 170,000 clones, around 90% seen once. J is TRBJ1-1 and V is TRBV6-4; the match to TRBD1 covers 8 bases. The clonotype comes from an adult who received the AZD1222 COVID-19 vaccine. Sequencing used peripheral blood, obtained 28 days after the second AZD1222 dose. This CDR3 reads CASSADRVGTEAFF. The CDR3 bases are TGTGCCAGCAGTGCGGACAGGGTGGGCACTGAAGCTTTCTTT.